The sequence of this T cell receptor (beta chain) was determined in a study of OX40 agonist ivuxolimab in advanced cancers. On the study more broadly: Allowance was made for prior anti-PD-1, anti-PD-L1 or anti-CTLA-4 therapy, and 40% to 45% had some. General observations from the study: Doses of 0.1 to 3.0 mg/kg were accompanied by clonal expansion of CD4+ and CD8+ blood T cells by week 6. The investigators did not determine what antigen specificity the expanded peripheral T cells had.

Baseline, cycle 4 day 1, and cycle 7 day 1 were the blood sampling points. Sequencing was performed with immunoSEQ multiplex PCR; in TCRdb, only in-frame clones are kept and a portion is missing. Here the sample spans 65,000 to 95,000 clones, 90% to 95% being singletons. As concerns this clone: Its specificity is unknown.

Trimming removed 2 bases at V and 7 bases at J, with 9 bases between. Germline V gene data show CDR1 as GTSNPN and CDR2 as SVGIG (reference sequence). CDR3 size: 12 residues. This chain joins TRBV30 and TRBJ2-4, with D tentatively TRBD2 (5 bases). The sample consisted of CD4+ or CD8+ T cells sorted from blood, taken in a trial of the OX40 agonist ivuxolimab. The clonotype was recovered from an adult with an advanced solid tumor such as melanoma, head and neck, liver or kidney cancer. CDR3 amino acids: CAWSRDGNIQYF. In DNA form, the CDR3 reads TGTGCCTGGAGTCGGGATGGGAACATTCAGTACTTC.